This T cell receptor beta chain derives from a study of glioma-infiltrating T cells after dendritic cell vaccination. Study as a whole: Dendritic cell vaccination trial patients had either newly diagnosed or recurrent glioblastoma. Between the early 2000s and the early 2010s, patients got autologous tumor lysate-pulsed dendritic cell vaccines.

PBMC sampling occurred before vaccination, two weeks after the third dose, and at progression. TCRdb's table, derived via immunoSEQ multiplex PCR, lists solely in-frame clones and lacks some. The data show around 96,000 clones, with approximately 81% seen just once and over 5% held by the top ten. CDR1 SGDLS and CDR2 YYNGEE come from the germline V gene. CDR3 length equals 15 residues. J was trimmed by 6 bases and V by 2 bases; bases with no gene match: 9. Material: blood, obtained before dendritic cell vaccination. This clonotype originated in a human donor with glioblastoma. The genes are TRBV9 and TRBJ2-3; 7 nucleotides match TRBD2. The CDR3 region has the DNA TGTGCCAGCAGCGTTTGGTCTAGCGGAGGGGATACGCAGTATTTT. Its protein is CASSVWSSGGDTQYF.